This entry concerns a single TCR beta chain. The antigen remains undetermined. This entry comes from a study of siplizumab effects on memory and regulatory T cells. Study outcomes and limitations: Naive T cells seemed more diverse than memory cells; they also seemed major alloresponse contributors. Siplizumab cultures yielded proliferating Tregs whose suppressive function was not confirmed. Among mappable alloreactive CD4+ clones, the Treg-derived fraction averaged 68.8% with siplizumab versus less than 35% in controls.

Germline V lookup: CDR1 SGHNT, CDR2 YYREEE (reference sequence). The junction had 6 bases not matched to a gene; V was cut back by 4 bases and J by 4 bases. The CDR3 consists of 15 residues. The assay covered 100,000 or so TCR templates per sample. Repertoires were generated with immunoSEQ multiplex PCR, while TCRdb's copy carries only in-frame clones and drops some. Among 90,000 to 110,000 clones listed, just over 90% were seen once. What was sequenced was Tregs sorted from blood. The TCR was taken from a human donor in good health. The rearrangement joins TRBV5-4 to TRBJ2-2; 8 bases line up with TRBD1. CDR3 sequence reads: CASSQDRVSTGELFF. Written as DNA, the CDR3 is TGTGCCAGCAGCCAGGACAGGGTGAGCACCGGGGAGCTGTTTTTT.